These 2 T cell receptor gamma chains were all obtained from the same sample, sequenced in a study of gammadelta T cells in human blood. TCRdb called clones anew from the RT-PCR reads with CATT. This sample has fewer than 200 gamma-chain clones; 35% to 45% occur once, and the top ten carry over 60%. The sample comprised Vgamma9Vdelta2 gamma-delta T cells from cord blood. These receptors all come from a newborn.

About this clone: One base separates it from a far larger clone, so it is likely a read error. Distinct nucleotide sequences in the sample also encode this CDR3. The chain carries TRGV9 and TRGJP. CDR1 is GITISATS and CDR2 is ISYDGTV in the germline V gene (reference sequence). CDR3 size: 16 residues. As DNA, the CDR3 is TGTGCCTTGTGGGAGGTGCAAGAGTTGGGGAAAAAAATCAAGGTATTT. Amino acid sequence: CALWEVQELGKKIKVF.

By sample share, this clone is large (0.1 to 1%). The gene calls are TRGV10 and TRGJP1. TRGV10 is reported as an ORF; its role is uncertain. CDR3 size: 13 residues. Trimming took 9 bases from V and 6 from J; bases not matched to a gene: 8. The CDR3 region is CAACHPPGWFKIF. In nucleotides, the CDR3 is TGTGCTGCGTGCCACCCTCCTGGTTGGTTCAAGATATTT.